Described below is a single T cell receptor (beta chain) sequence and its context. Its cognate antigen is unknown. This sample is part of a study of T cell responses to AZD1222 COVID-19 vaccine. Notes on the study in general: Donors were mostly white British, more females; clonal diversity possibly underestimated. Two doses of AZD1222 preceded a rise in Spike-specific TCR breadth and depth.

Second-dose intervals of approximately 4 or approximately 12 weeks were pooled. Measured with immunoSEQ multiplex PCR; TCRdb has only the in-frame clones, and not every one. The sample has about 84,000 clones; around 90% are singletons. Germline V gene lookup returns CDR1 SGHTA and CDR2 FQGNSA. V was pared by 3 bases and J by 8 bases, with 6 bases of the junction left unmatched. The CDR3 has 13 residues. The starting material was peripheral blood, obtained 28 days after the second AZD1222 dose. This clonotype originated in an adult who received the AZD1222 COVID-19 vaccine. The chain employs TRBV7-2 and TRBJ1-2; 7 positions agree with TRBD1. CDR3 in amino acids: CASSFSRGGGYTF. CDR3 DNA sequence: TGTGCCAGCAGCTTCTCCAGGGGGGGAGGCTACACCTTC.